This T cell receptor (beta chain) was sequenced for a study of cytomegalovirus exposure and HLA in healthy donors (TCRdb year 2017). Context from the whole study: According to an earlier analysis of around 600 of the donors, about 179 million T cells yielded approximately 120 million unique TCR beta sequences and 250 to 350 Gb of sequence data. About 330 gigabases of sequencing data and approximately 92 million unique TCR sequences made up an early release that covered nearly 650 HLA-typed donors. Of the 300 to 450 genotyped donors, more than 75% were placed in the genetic ancestry cluster associated with self-reported Caucasian donors. The study was designed to test whether signatures of past pathogen exposure could be identified by cataloging public T cell receptors. Using immunosequencing, the study profiled T cell repertoires from 640 or so subjects and related those repertoires to cytomegalovirus serostatus. A separate validation cohort of some 130 different subjects was used in addition to the approximately 610-subject first cohort. The study combined high-throughput TCR immunosequencing, statistical association of individual TCRs with disease status, and machine learning to predict cytomegalovirus infection status. A later analysis re-examined previously published TCR beta repertoires from over 500 donors and added high-resolution HLA genotyping to investigate patterns of TCR occurrence. In the later analysis, no new phenotypic data were used to find candidate immune exposures; instead, reliance was placed on TCR beta sequences and their occurrence across donors. An earlier analysis of roughly 600 of the donors used high-throughput TCR beta sequencing to judge whether each TCR beta V gene segment behaved as functional or pseudogenic. Donor age, sex, ethnicity and CMV serostatus were compiled alongside the repertoire data. A later genetic analysis used genome-wide SNP genotypes for about 55% of the 666 donors, treating that subset as a discovery cohort. Every discovery cohort repertoire had been produced on one sequencing platform. Both class I and class II loci were covered by HLA typing, at four-digit resolution. Typing coverage varied by locus: roughly 629-630 donors for A, B, C, DRB1 and DQB1; roughly 560 for DQA1; nearly 610 for DPA1; around 490 for DPB1. Four or five DR-DQ haplotypes were handled as single units for association and clustering because linkage in the cohort was strong. On average, about 200,000 unique TCR beta nucleotide sequences were sequenced per donor among 398 genotyped donors of the cohort, with roughly 18% of those sequences being non-productive. Broad study findings and their caveats: The cohort was sequenced for TCR beta chains only, and without alpha or paired-chain data the features that could be detected were limited. V-gene and J-gene trimming of TCR beta chains was associated with a missense DCLRE1C variant in a later genetic analysis, and the association was replicated in an independent cohort. Sequencing depth was assumed to be roughly uniform across donors in the presence/absence analyses, though that assumption may not hold. Compared with the approximately 670-donor mean, donors in an Asian-associated ancestry cluster had fewer N-insertions in productive TCRs, according to a later genetic analysis. According to the authors, the approach could potentially be generalized to other disease states and immunological phenotypes. Specific HLA alleles were associated with 15,000 to 20,000 TCR beta sequences at a false discovery rate of 0.05 in a later analysis. Fewer than 20 rarely observed V segments, including chromosome 9 orphons, were excluded from the earlier analysis of a few hundred of the donors because counts were too low. Correlated functional status among segregating V segments might be attributable to linkage disequilibrium, but an unknown experimental factor could not be ruled out. The study listed approximately 150 TCR beta chains as associated with cytomegalovirus. A further reported finding was that TCR beta sequences accurately predicted the HLA-A and HLA-B alleles for most subjects in the first cohort. Three of the identified cytomegalovirus-associated TCR beta chains were confirmed in vitro to be specific for cytomegalovirus antigens. In an earlier analysis of 587 of the donors, most TCR beta V segments were observed in productive rearrangements about 90% or about 30% of the time, broadly matching IMGT annotations. In a later analysis, several top co-occurrence clusters were reported to appear linked to parvovirus B19, influenza, CMV and Epstein-Barr virus. Because some donors lacked HLA typing at each locus, the association tests relied only on the typed subset. Some IMGT-functional V segments, including TRBV6-2 and TRBV6-3, could not be told apart with the 87-base-pair reads, so those segments were excluded. The sequencing pipeline was judged likely to have produced a cluster of highly shared sequence variants as a technical artifact. A later analysis found that HLA-associated TCR beta chains were more clonally expanded and had lower generation probabilities than equally common non-associated chains. When HLA alleles, especially DR and DQ, strongly co-occurred, TCR associations were difficult to assign to individual alleles. In both the original and validation cohorts, the classifier was reported to diagnose cytomegalovirus status with high specificity and sensitivity. Across donors, most TCR sequences were observed very rarely, whereas some public TCRs were present in many individuals. According to a later analysis, most CMV-associated TCR beta chains appeared to be HLA-restricted, and the HLA associations seemed to be driven largely by CMV exposure. The only immune exposure information available for the cohort was CMV serostatus. A later analysis found that TCR association rates varied across HLA loci, with DRB1 alleles showing the most associated TCRs and HLA-C alleles the fewest.

The cohort consisted of hundreds of healthy bone marrow donors. Cohort members were all nominally healthy when sampled, although unrecorded immune exposures were likely present. The donor tested CMV seronegative, placing the donor among the roughly 400 seronegative members of the cohort. A peripheral blood sample was provided by each donor, and peripheral blood mononuclear cells were used for TCR beta sequencing. Genomic DNA was extracted from the blood cell samples with the Qiagen DNeasy Blood Extraction Kit. A word on this clone: Its recognized antigen is unknown. Base qualities are not provided; no much larger clone lies one nucleotide away.

Looking up the germline V gene (reference sequence) yields CDR1 LNHDA and CDR2 SQIVND. V is shortened by 4 bases, J by 5 bases, and the region joining them spans 18 bases. CDR3 length: 15 amino acids, cysteine to phenylalanine. Left in the record is the CDR3 DNA by itself, 45 bases read in frame from the first base. The library was built by means of the immunoSEQ multiplex PCR assay. A mixture of 60 forward primers for TCR Vbeta segments and 13 reverse primers for TCR Jbeta segments was used in the multiplex PCR. A multiplex PCR assay on genomic DNA amplified the CDR3 region of rearranged TCR beta genes. On the Illumina HiSeq System, the amplified TCR beta libraries were sequenced as 87-base-pair reads. The authors processed their data as follows. A later analysis tallied 80 million to 95 million unique TCR beta chains across the 666 repertoires, and around 12 million of those chains were shared by two or more donors. A nearest-neighbor algorithm error-corrected the raw reads and collapsed the reads into unique sequences, merging closely related sequences to remove PCR and sequencing errors. Alignment of CDR3 sequences to IMGT reference sequences was used to assign V, D and J gene segments. For a sequence to be retained, at least a six-nucleotide match to both a V gene segment and a J gene segment was required. A rearrangement counted as productive if the CDR3 had no stop codons and remained in frame with V and J, and every other rearrangement counted as non-productive. Following IMGT convention, CDR3 was defined as the stretch from the second conserved V-encoded cysteine to the conserved J-encoded phenylalanine. In an earlier analysis of roughly 610 of the donors, sequences lacking an unambiguous match to a single V gene segment were excluded. In an earlier analysis of approximately 610 of the donors, V segments were called functional above 56.7% productive rearrangements and were called segregating when the between-donor standard deviation exceeded 5%. A statistical classification framework was built for diagnosing cytomegalovirus status from the catalog of TCR beta chain sequences. A later analysis assigned V and J genes by comparing TCR nucleotide sequences with IMGT/GENE-DB human TR gene sequences. The TCRdist pipeline was used in a later analysis to assign CDR3 sequences and most-parsimonious VDJ recombination scenarios. In a later analysis, every TCR beta chain was defined by the combination of its CDR3 amino acid sequence and its V-gene family, and reads without a unique V-gene family were dropped. To address suspected cross-contamination and a sequencing artifact, a later analysis removed a few hundred highly shared, low-generation-probability nucleotide sequences. A later analysis calculated a clonal expansion index for each public chain from normalized within-repertoire ranks of inferred template counts. In a later analysis, generation probabilities were computed with a VDJ recombination model fitted to out-of-frame rearrangements, and the resulting probabilities were checked against IGoR. A later analysis scored TCR-TCR, TCR-HLA and TCR-CMV co-occurrence with hypergeometric tests, applying a repertoire-size bias correction to TCR pairs. To estimate false discovery rates, a later analysis permuted the HLA or CMV assignments 20 times. In a later analysis, co-occurring TCRs were grouped with DBSCAN, and TCRdist sequence similarity was added when clustering was performed within HLA-allele-positive subsets. For co-occurrence clustering, repertoires with fewer than 30,000 or more than 120,000 public chains were excluded, along with a handful of repertoires with anomalous nucleotide sharing. TCRdb took this table from immuneACCESS and kept in-frame rearrangements with V and J called. Such tables lack part of the clones; where checked against another copy, unresolved V genes explain under half of the gap, and the rest is unexplained. Clonal size and the V and J genes are those of that table, whereas D and trimming came from the DNA. This sample holds 160,000 or so clones; 79% were observed only once. The ten largest make up about 0.72% of the sample.

The sequence was obtained from a woman in her thirties or forties in good health and CMV-seronegative. The chain joins TRBV19 to TRBJ2-7; TRBD1 is possibly the D segment (6 matching bases). Sequencing input: PBMCs. The nucleotide sequence is TGTGCCAGTAGTACGTTCAGGGGCGCCAGGAACGAGCAGTACTTC. Its protein is CASSTFRGARNEQYF.